Each of the 26 T cell receptor beta chains below was sequenced from the same sample in a study of T cells in Graves' hyperthyroidism and ophthalmopathy. RNA transcripts gave rise to amplified TCR beta CDR3 regions. The primer set for the first-round RT-PCR of the TCR CDR3 was HTBI. TCRdb re-derived calls from the multiplex PCR reads in MiXCR, one entry per CDR3 protein. This table holds around 600,000 distinct CDR3 sequences, 40% to 55% found once. The sample comprised peripheral blood or thyroid tissue (not recorded which). All receptors come from an adult man with Graves' disease, either hyperthyroidism or ophthalmopathy (not recorded which).

The chain combines TRBV29-1 with TRBJ2-2; 11 positions match TRBD1. CDR1 is SQVTM, CDR2 ANQGSEA, per germline. Trimming at V came to 6 bases and at J to 5 bases, leaving 5 bases not matched to a gene. This CDR3 spans 14 amino acids. CDR3 in DNA: TGCAGCGTCGGGACAGGGGGTTGGACCGGGGAGCTGTTTTTT. Residues: CSVGTGGWTGELFF.

The rearrangement uses TRBV3-1 and TRBJ2-7; TRBD2 aligns across 13 bases. Germline lookup yields CDR1 LGHDT and CDR2 YNNKEL (reference sequence). V shed 0 bases and J 1 base; nucleotides not matched to a gene: 3. This CDR3 contains 17 residues. CDR3 bases: TGTGCCAGCAGCCAAGAATTGGGACTAGCGGGGTCCTACGAGCAGTACTTC. Translation gives CASSQELGLAGSYEQYF.

The CDR3 protein is CASSSRPLGETQYF. The CDR3 DNA follows: TGTGCCAGCAGCTCGAGGCCTCTTGGGGAGACCCAGTACTTC. V gene TRBV7-2 combines with J gene TRBJ2-5; no definite D call. The CDR3 sequence is 14 residues long. The germline V gene has CDR1 SGHTA and CDR2 FQGNSA. V lost 4 bases, J lost 5 bases, and 14 bases lay in between.

The chain has TRBV2 and TRBJ1-4; the match to TRBD1 covers 7 bases. CDR3 length: 14 residues. Per the germline V gene, CDR1 is SNHLY and CDR2 is FYNNEI. J gave up 8 bases and V 8 bases, and 11 bases lay outside the gene matches. The CDR3 protein is CASGEGAMKEKLFF. The CDR3 nucleotides are TGTGCCAGCGGGGAGGGGGCGATGAAGGAAAAACTGTTTTTT.

V usage is TRBV29-1 and J usage is TRBJ1-3; 8 bases line up with TRBD1. Unmatched junction bases numbered 3, after V lost 7 bases and J lost 1 base. The CDR3 is 13 amino acids. Looked up from germline, CDR1 is SQVTM and CDR2 is ANQGSEA. The CDR3 loop is CSAGQGSGNTIYF. DNA for the CDR3: TGCAGCGCCGGACAGGGTTCTGGAAACACCATATATTTT.

A few counts support this clonotype. The chain carries TRBV2 and TRBJ1-1; perhaps TRBD1 as D (6 bases). Trimming left V 6 bases short and J 1 base short, with 12 bases between. CDR1 and CDR2 (germline): SNHLY, FYNNEI. The CDR3 has 14 residues. The CDR3 reads CASRGGHSNTEAFF. In DNA, the CDR3 is TGTGCCAGCAGGGGGGGACATTCGAACACTGAAGCTTTCTTT.

The chain is built from TRBV19 and TRBJ1-4; D is possibly TRBD1 (6 bases). Germline CDR1 LNHDA, CDR2 SQIVND (reference sequence). V was shortened by 3 bases and J by 4 bases, with 12 bases between the two germline ends. This CDR3 comprises 15 residues. CDR3: CASSISGQHNEKLFF. CDR3 DNA sequence: TGTGCCAGTAGTATTAGCGGACAGCATAATGAAAAACTGTTTTTT. Full variable domain (missing parts from reference TRBV19 and TRBJ1-4): DGGITQSPKYLFRKEGQNVTLSCEQNLNHDAMYWYRQDPGQGLRLIYYSQIVNDFQKGDIAEGYSVSREKKESFPLTVTSAQKNPTAFYLCASSISGQHNEKLFFGSGTQLSVL.

This clonotype has a handful of counts. J is TRBJ1-5 and V is TRBV9; a possible D gene is TRBD1 (6 bases). V lost 0 bases, J lost 3 bases, and 10 bases lay in between. Germline V gene sequence: CDR1 SGDLS, CDR2 YYNGEE. The CDR3 extends over 15 amino acids. CDR3 nucleotides: TGTGCCAGCAGCGTAGGAGGGGGAACCAATCAGCCCCAGCATTTT. Encoded protein: CASSVGGGTNQPQHF.

This clonotype came up many times. The chain is built from TRBV7-6 and TRBJ1-5; D not certain. The CDR3 has 17 residues. Germline CDR1 reads SGHVS; CDR2 reads FNYEAQ. Trimming shortened V by 0 bases and J by 4 bases, and 16 bases separated the two germline ends. This CDR3 reads CASSLAEGRLSNQPQHF. CDR3 DNA sequence: TGTGCCAGCAGCTTAGCGGAGGGAAGACTCTCGAATCAGCCCCAGCATTTT.

The chain couples TRBV29-1 to TRBJ1-5; 10 bases align to TRBD1. The germline V gene encodes CDR1 SQVTM and CDR2 ANQGSEA. This CDR3 region has 15 residues. Trimming at V came to 8 bases and at J to 0 bases, leaving 7 bases not matched to a gene. CDR3 nucleotides: TGCAGCTCAACCGGGACAGGGGTTAGCAATCAGCCCCAGCATTTT. It is translated as CSSTGTGVSNQPQHF.

Turning to this clonotype: One end of the junction is discordant with germline, which a read error may explain. V usage is TRBV29-1 and J usage is TRBJ2-7, with 9 bases matching TRBD1. CDR3 size: 11 residues. Germline V gene lookup returns CDR1 SQVTM and CDR2 ANQGSEA. The CDR3 protein is CGVGQGYEQYF. For the CDR3, the DNA is TGCGGCGTCGGACAGGGGTACGAGCAGTACTTC.

The V call is TRBV5-1, the J call TRBJ1-4; TRBD1 agrees at 10 bases. This CDR3 contains 15 residues. Looked up from germline, CDR1 is SGHRS and CDR2 is YFSETQ. Trimming took 5 bases from V and 8 from J; bases not matched to a gene: 9. The CDR3 nucleotides read TGCGCCAGCAGATTGACCACGACAGGGGGCGAAAAACTGTTTTTT. Protein product: CASRLTTTGGEKLFF. The full variable domain, with the rest looked up from reference TRBV5-1 and TRBJ1-4, is KAGVTQTPRYLIKTRGQQVTLSCSPISGHRSVSWYQQTPGQGLQFLFEYFSETQRNKGNFPGRFSGRQFSNSRSEMNVSTLELGDSALYLCASRLTTTGGEKLFFGSGTQLSVL.

This clonotype was seen just once. The chain uses TRBV29-1 and TRBJ1-2; D possibly corresponds to TRBD1 (6 bases). Per germline, CDR1 SQVTM and CDR2 ANQGSEA. The ends were cut back, 6 bases at V and 1 base at J, with 12 bases in the middle. The CDR3 loop spans 13 amino acids. The CDR3 sequence: CSVGQWFNYGYTF. CDR3 sequence (DNA): TGCAGCGTCGGACAGTGGTTTAACTATGGCTACACCTTC.

This clonotype turned up a few times. The chain couples TRBV14 to TRBJ2-7; 8 nucleotides match TRBD2. Germline V gene sequence: CDR1 SGHDN, CDR2 FVKESK. The CDR3 is 16 residues long. The V gene end was trimmed by 2 bases and the J gene end by 1 base; junction bases not matched to a gene: 7. Written as DNA, the CDR3 is TGTGCCAGCAGCCAACAGGGCGGGAGGAGGTCCTACGAGCAGTACTTC. Protein sequence: CASSQQGGRRSYEQYF.

There are a few counts of this clonotype. One end of the junction fails to match germline, which may point to a read error. The V gene is TRBV10-3, the J gene TRBJ1-5; D uncertain. CDR3 length equals 17 residues. CDR1 is ENHRY, CDR2 SYGVKD, per germline. DNA of the CDR3: TGTGCCAGCAGTCCACGCCTGGGCAGATTAAGCAATCAGCCCCAGCATTTT. Protein product: CASSPRLGRLSNQPQHF.

The rearrangement joins TRBV15 to TRBJ2-7, with 7 bases matching TRBD1. This CDR3 contains 15 residues. The germline CDR1 and CDR2 sequences are LNHNV and YYDKDF (reference sequence). V shed 10 bases, J shed 1 base, and the junction held 13 bases outside the gene matches. CDR3 nucleotides: TGTGCCAGCAGTCCGTTACCGGGACAGTCCTACGAGCAGTACTTC. Translated: CASSPLPGQSYEQYF.

Turning to this clonotype: One end of the junction does not line up with germline, which may come from a read error. The rearrangement joins TRBV5-1 to TRBJ1-1; weak D call: TRBD1 (5 bases). The CDR3 runs to 15 residues. Germline CDR1 and CDR2: SGHRS and YFSETQ. CDR3 nucleotides: TGCGCCAGCAGCTTGGATTTGGGACTGAACACTGAAGCTTCCTTT. Translated: CASSLDLGLNTEASF.

CDR3 protein: CASSFETDYEQYF. DNA of the CDR3: TGTGCCAGCAGCTTCGAGACAGACTACGAGCAGTACTTC. This chain uses TRBV7-9 with TRBJ2-7, with D maybe TRBD1 (5 bases). This CDR3 comprises 13 residues. CDR1 SEHNR and CDR2 FQNEAQ come from the germline V gene (reference sequence). The V end was cut by 3 bases, the J end by 3 bases, with 9 bases between.

This clonotype came up many times. V and J are TRBV15 and TRBJ2-2, with 10 bases aligning to TRBD1. Losses at the gene ends were 1 base for V and 5 bases for J; bases not matched to a gene: 1. The length of the CDR3 is 15 residues. CDR1 is LNHNV and CDR2 is YYDKDF in the germline V gene (reference sequence). CDR3 residues: CATSRGDRGTGELFF. CDR3 sequence (DNA): TGTGCCACCAGCAGAGGGGACAGGGGAACCGGGGAGCTGTTTTTT.

This chain connects TRBV9 to TRBJ2-2; the D call may be TRBD1 or TRBD2 (5 bases each). This CDR3 region has 15 residues. The germline V gene has CDR1 SGDLS and CDR2 YYNGEE. V lost 7 bases and J 0 bases, leaving 13 bases between the germline ends. In DNA, the CDR3 is TGTGCCAGCCGGGACGGCATCGCGAACACCGGGGAGCTGTTTTTT. Protein sequence: CASRDGIANTGELFF.

The sample holds a few counts of this clonotype. V and J are TRBV7-9 and TRBJ1-1, with D unresolved. Trimming removed 3 bases at V and 0 bases at J, with 8 bases between. CDR1 and CDR2 from the germline V gene are SEHNR and FQNEAQ (reference sequence). CDR3 length: 14 residues. The CDR3 sequence is CASSLLKLNTEAFF. CDR3 bases: TGTGCCAGCAGCTTGCTCAAGTTGAACACTGAAGCTTTCTTT.

A word on this clonotype: A clone one base away is much larger, so this may be a read error. The V and J genes are TRBV20-1 and TRBJ1-5, with 7 nucleotides matching TRBD1. CDR1 is DFQATT, CDR2 SNEGSKA, per germline (reference sequence). This CDR3 has 13 residues. Trimming at V came to 3 bases and at J to 4 bases, leaving 3 bases not matched to a gene. In DNA form, the CDR3 reads TGCAGTGCTAGTGAGGACAGGAATCAGCCCCAGCATTTT. Protein product: CSASEDRNQPQHF.

The table lists this clonotype with a few counts. This chain joins TRBV20-1 and TRBJ2-5, with 7 bases fitting TRBD2. This CDR3 spans 14 amino acids. Germline loops: CDR1 DFQATT, CDR2 SNEGSKA (reference sequence). Trimming at V came to 4 bases and at J to 5 bases, leaving 10 bases not matched to a gene. CDR3 nucleotide sequence: TGCAGTGCTATACCGCGGGGGTTGACGGAGACCCAGTACTTC. Its protein product is CSAIPRGLTETQYF.

The chain's CDR3 is CASKYGGSGETQYF. The CDR3 DNA reads TGTGCCAGCAAGTACGGCGGGAGCGGGGAGACCCAGTACTTC. This chain uses TRBV12-3 or TRBV12-4 with TRBJ2-5; 7 nucleotides match TRBD2. With 7 bases clipped from V and 5 bases from J, the junction kept 10 bases outside the gene matches. This CDR3 spans 14 amino acids.

V is TRBV29-1 and J is TRBJ1-4; D is unresolved. Germline CDR1 reads SQVTM; CDR2 reads ANQGSEA. The CDR3 totals 12 residues. The CDR3 region has the DNA TGCAGTCGCGGGGCAACTAATGAAAAACTGTTTTTT. Encoded protein: CSRGATNEKLFF.

The V and J genes are TRBV2 and TRBJ2-7; 9 nucleotides match TRBD2. V was clipped by 2 bases and J by 1 base; unmatched bases: 3. Per germline, CDR1 SNHLY and CDR2 FYNNEI. This CDR3 spans 15 amino acids. This CDR3 reads CASSEFAGGSYEQYF. CDR3 in DNA: TGTGCCAGCAGTGAATTTGCGGGAGGGTCCTACGAGCAGTACTTC.